This T cell receptor (beta chain) was recorded in a study of CD8+CD57+ T cells in acquired aplastic anemia. Only one count was recorded for this clonotype. Trimming took off 1 base at V and 1 base at J, with 10 bases between the two ends. The CDR3 is 15 amino acids. Germline V lookup: CDR1 MGHDK, CDR2 SYGVNS. Patients selected for sequencing had displayed CD8+CD57+ cell expansion by flow cytometry. According to the study, genomic DNA was the template for TCR beta VDJ and CDR3 profiling. TCRdb independently ran MiXCR on the reads; one entry per CDR3 protein. Of about 200,000 distinct CDR3 sequences in the sample, about 62% were seen once.

The chain has TRBV25-1 and TRBJ1-2; perhaps TRBD1 as D (5 bases). The sequenced sample consisted of sorted CD4+, CD8+, or CD8+CD57+ T cells (not recorded which) from PBMCs. The TCR originated in a human donor with aplastic anemia. CDR3 protein: CASSESDRLNYGYTF. CDR3 sequence (DNA): TGTGCCAGCAGTGAATCAGACAGACTTAACTATGGCTACACCTTC.